The 2 T cell receptor beta chains presented below share a single source sample, sequenced in a study of blood T cells in healthy people across ages (dated by TCRdb to between 2014 and 2016). Libraries came from 5' RACE. For sequencing, an Illumina HiSeq 2500 was employed. A second about 7 to 11 cycle PCR used a sample-barcoded 5' primer and a J-beta primer mix. In-frame beta chains were kept once TCRdb had trimmed the public reads at Q25 with fastp and called clones with MiXCR. Identical CDR3 protein sequences are pooled into one entry, listed with their most common genes and DNA. The sample table shows about 640,000 distinct CDR3 sequences, and approximately 30% are seen once. Of the sample, approximately 14% falls within the top ten clones. The sequencing input was blood. Receptor source: a woman aged 80 or older in good health.

This clonotype was detected only a few times. V is TRBV7-2 and J is TRBJ1-4; D possibly corresponds to TRBD1 (6 bases). This CDR3 has 16 residues. Deletions cut 5 bases from V and 3 bases from J, with 16 bases between. Germline values: CDR1 SGHTA, CDR2 FQGNSA. The CDR3 nucleotides read TGTGCCAGCAGCCTCGCTAGGGGGGGATCTAATGAAAAACTGTTTTTT. It is translated as CASSLARGGSNEKLFF.

The chain has TRBV5-6 and TRBJ2-7; TRBD1 is a possible D gene (5 bases). CDR1 and CDR2 (germline): SGHDT, YYEEEE. The CDR3 sequence is 15 residues long. V was clipped by 0 bases and J by 0 bases, with 10 bases between them. As DNA, the CDR3 is TGTGCCAGCAGCTTGGACAGGTGGTCCTCCTACGAGCAGTACTTC. Translation: CASSLDRWSSYEQYF.